This record looks at one T cell receptor beta chain sequence and its context. Its antigen is unknown. Within one base of it there is no much larger clone, and no base qualities were kept. Reading the germline V gene (reference sequence) gives CDR1 SGHKS and CDR2 YYEKEE. V sheds 1 base and J sheds 3 bases, leaving 10 bases between their ends. The CDR3, from cysteine to phenylalanine, totals 15 residues. Left in the record is the CDR3 DNA by itself, 45 bases read in frame from the first base. This entry is derived from a study of human CD4 T cells and Enterobacteriaceae (dated by TCRdb to between 2020 and 2021). Memory CD4+ T cells, defined as all CD4+ cells other than CD45RA+CCR7+CD95- naive cells, were FACS-sorted on a FACSAria III to a purity of over 95%. Blood from healthy donors was obtained from blood donation centers in Switzerland. Positive selection with CD4 and CD14 magnetic microbeads was used to enrich total CD4+ T cells and monocytes. CD8+, CD14+, CD16+, CD56+, CD19+ and CD25-bright cells were excluded prior to sorting. To assess in vivo expansion of bacteria-reactive clonotypes, total memory CD4+ T cells from a couple of blood donors were sequenced directly ex vivo. Isolation of peripheral blood mononuclear cells from donor blood was performed with Ficoll-Paque Plus.

The ex vivo total memory CD4+ samples were sequenced at deep level, which gave a detection sensitivity of one cell in 200,000. The QIAamp DNA Micro Kit was used to extract genomic DNA from cell pellets, and the quantity and purity of the genomic DNA were checked by spectrophotometry. The immunoSEQ multiplex PCR assay was used to amplify the TCR Vbeta CDR3 regions. The amplicons were sequenced on the Illumina HiSeq platform. Each retrieved sequence was 87 nucleotides long and included the CDR3 region. Turning to the authors' computational methods: A unique productive TCR Vbeta nucleotide sequence was defined as a clonotype and was quantified by productive template frequency from ImmunoSEQ Analyzer V3.0. A threshold set at the top 5th percentile of each frequency-ranked repertoire was used to define expanded clonotypes. Repertoire overlap was computed as Chao-Jaccard with the R package fossil and visualized by nonmetric multidimensional scaling with the R package MASS. TCRdb limited this immuneACCESS table to in-frame rearrangements with V and J called. A share of clones is missing; checked studies link under half to unresolved V genes, and the rest is unexplained. Clone size and the V and J calls come from that table; the DNA yielded D and trimming. Counted in this sample were 25,000 to 30,000 clones; 70% to 85% of them appeared once. 1.5% to 2% of the sample is held by the ten biggest clonotypes.

What the work shows at the level of the full study, not this receptor alone: Reactivity of ex vivo clonotypes was inferred only by matching nucleotide sequences to CFSE-low cultures from the same donors. Ex vivo, broadly cross-reactive clonotypes appeared more expanded than specific ones, with about 55% of the 19 and about two thirds of the roughly 35 in the top 5%.

Recombination linked TRBV5-5 to TRBJ1-4, with TRBD1 tentatively as D gene (5 bases match). This receptor was obtained from a human donor in good health. The sample was memory CD4+ T cells from blood. This specimen's cell subset or site label, per the study, means: total memory CD4 T cells sorted directly ex vivo, unstimulated. This receptor has the CDR3 CASSLFVGANEKLFF. The DNA sequence is given as TGTGCCAGCAGCTTGTTCGTAGGGGCTAATGAAAAACTGTTTTTT.